Following are 19 T cell receptor beta chains from one sample sequenced in a study of blood T cell repertoires in COVID-19. Generated by immunoSEQ multiplex PCR, the TCRdb table keeps only in-frame clones and is missing some. The sample contains about 220,000 clones, approximately 82% of which appear only once. The specimen was peripheral blood. The receptor source for this set is a woman between 45 and 60 years old with acute or convalescent COVID-19.

Only one count was recorded for this clone. This chain joins TRBV29-1 and TRBJ2-1; no clear D. This CDR3 has 15 residues. Trimming cost V 5 bases and J 0 bases, with 14 bases left between them. Germline CDR1 and CDR2: SQVTM and ANQGSEA. The CDR3 loop is CSVRVVLSSYNEQFF. The CDR3 DNA is TGCAGCGTTCGGGTCGTCTTGAGCTCCTACAATGAGCAGTTCTTC.

This chain links TRBV19 with TRBJ2-5; 7 positions match TRBD2. Germline V gives CDR1 LNHDA, CDR2 SQIVND (reference sequence). Trimming at V came to 5 bases and at J to 4 bases, leaving 1 base not matched to a gene. CDR3 length: 12 amino acids. The CDR3 DNA follows: TGTGCCAGTAGTGGCGGGGGAGAGACCCAGTACTTC. It encodes CASSGGGETQYF.

This clone showed up just a few times. V gene TRBV2 combines with J gene TRBJ2-2; weak D call: TRBD2 (5 bases). V shed 6 bases and J shed 2 bases, with 16 bases lying between them. Germline V gene lookup returns CDR1 SNHLY and CDR2 FYNNEI. The CDR3 is made up of 16 amino acids. CDR3 DNA: TGTGCCAGCAGCGTGAACGGAGGAGTTAACACCGGGGAGCTGTTTTTT. It encodes CASSVNGGVNTGELFF. Variable domain in full (rest from reference TRBV2 and TRBJ2-2): EPEVTQTPSHQVTQMGQEVILRCVPISNHLYFYWYRQILGQKVEFLVSFYNNEISEKSEIFDDQFSVERPDGSNFTLKIRSTKLEDSAMYFCASSVNGGVNTGELFFGEGSRLTVL.

V and J are TRBV6-2 or TRBV6-3 and TRBJ1-2; D call uncertain. Trimming took off 5 bases at V and 1 base at J, with 14 bases between the two ends. The CDR3 runs to 15 residues. Germline lookup yields CDR1 MNHEY and CDR2 SVGEGT. The CDR3 region has the DNA TGTGCCAGCAGTCCGTCTCGAGGGCTTAACTATGGCTACACCTTC. As protein: CASSPSRGLNYGYTF.

The V and J genes are TRBV3-1 (or the pseudogene TRBV3-2) and TRBJ2-3; 9 nucleotides line up with TRBD2. In germline, CDR1 is LGHDT, CDR2 YNNKEL (reference sequence). V was pared by 1 base and J by 3 bases, with 5 bases of the junction left unmatched. The CDR3 runs to 16 residues. The CDR3 sequence: CASSQVLTSGTDTQYF. CDR3 nucleotides: TGTGCCAGCAGCCAAGTCTTGACTAGCGGAACAGATACGCAGTATTTT.

The V and J genes are TRBV5-1 and TRBJ2-7; no firm D call. The CDR3 loop spans 14 amino acids. V dropped 0 bases and J dropped 1 base, with 8 bases sitting between them. Germline CDR1 and CDR2: SGHRS and YFSETQ. The CDR3 sequence: CASSLVSRSYEQYF. As DNA, the CDR3 is TGCGCCAGCAGCTTGGTATCCCGTTCCTACGAGCAGTACTTC.

This clone was counted between two and nine times. The rearrangement links TRBV9 to TRBJ2-7; 12 nucleotides match TRBD1. V trimming: 6 bases; J trimming: 7 bases; junction bases outside the gene matches: 5. The CDR3 runs 13 residues. The germline V gene encodes CDR1 SGDLS and CDR2 YYNGEE. The CDR3 DNA reads TGTGCCAGCAAGGGACAGGGGGCGGGTGAGCAGTACTTC. Translated: CASKGQGAGEQYF.

This clone is a singleton in its sample. The V call is TRBV23-1, the J call TRBJ2-2, with D tentatively TRBD2 (6 bases). TRBV23-1 is marked as an open reading frame, function uncertain. This CDR3 has 15 amino acids. V dropped 3 bases and J dropped 8 bases, with 16 bases sitting between them. As DNA, the CDR3 is TGCGCCAGCAGTCATCCCGGGCCCCGGGAGGGGGAGCTGTTTTTT. Protein product: CASSHPGPREGELFF.

The chain combines TRBV27 with TRBJ2-7; 12 bases line up with TRBD2. The CDR3 sequence is 15 residues long. Germline lookup yields CDR1 MNHEY and CDR2 SMNVEV (reference sequence). The ends lost 3 bases at V and 3 bases at J; junction bases unmatched: 3. DNA for the CDR3: TGTGCCAGCAGTTTTCTAGCGGGAGGGATCTACGAGCAGTACTTC. It specifies CASSFLAGGIYEQYF.

Regarding this clone: Sequence at one end of the junction differs from germline and may be a read error. The CDR3 DNA is TGTGCCAGCAGCCAAGATGCTAGCGGGAGGGCCGGAAACTTC. It codes for CASSQDASGRAGNF. The chain links TRBV4-2 to TRBJ2-4; 12 bases agree with TRBD2. CDR1 and CDR2 (germline): LGHNA, YNFKEQ. The CDR3 spans 14 residues.

This clone was counted a few times. The J gene is TRBJ2-2, the V gene TRBV19; 9 bases line up with TRBD1. With V trimmed by 6 bases and J by 0 bases, 2 bases remained unmatched. CDR1 and CDR2 (germline): LNHDA, SQIVND (reference sequence). The CDR3 runs 15 residues. The CDR3 spells CASSGQGTNTGELFF. CDR3 nucleotides: TGTGCCAGTAGCGGACAGGGGACGAACACCGGGGAGCTGTTTTTT.

The genes are TRBV5-1 and TRBJ2-2, with D unresolved. The V end was cut by 1 base, the J end by 3 bases, with 4 bases between. CDR3 length: 13 residues. Germline V lookup: CDR1 SGHRS, CDR2 YFSETQ. CDR3: CASSLTDTGELFF. The CDR3 coding sequence is TGCGCCAGCAGCTTGACGGACACCGGGGAGCTGTTTTTT.

This clone was seen only a few times. This rearrangement joins TRBV19 to TRBJ1-5, with 12 bases lining up with TRBD1. Germline loops: CDR1 LNHDA, CDR2 SQIVND (reference sequence). Trimming took 4 bases from V and 5 from J; bases not matched to a gene: 12. This CDR3 comprises 18 residues. The chain's CDR3 is CASSTMAGGQGAHQPQHF. CDR3 nucleotides: TGTGCCAGTAGTACCATGGCCGGGGGACAGGGGGCCCATCAGCCCCAGCATTTT.

The chain recombines TRBV2 with TRBJ2-1, with D perhaps matching TRBD1 (6 bases). The CDR3 is made up of 12 amino acids. V lost 6 bases to trimming and J lost 10 bases, with 13 bases between them. Germline V gene sequence: CDR1 SNHLY, CDR2 FYNNEI. CDR3: CASRAQGGEQFF. The CDR3 nucleotides are TGTGCCAGCAGAGCACAGGGTGGCGAGCAGTTCTTC.

The chain joins TRBV5-4 to TRBJ1-1; D is possibly TRBD1 (5 bases). Between the trimmed V and J ends, which lost 2 bases and 7 bases, there was a span of 12 bases. Germline V gene sequence: CDR1 SGHNT, CDR2 YYREEE (reference sequence). The length of the CDR3 is 13 residues. CDR3 in amino acids: CASSLGGTGEAFF. CDR3 nucleotides: TGTGCCAGCAGCTTAGGAGGGACGGGTGAAGCTTTCTTT.

The V call is TRBV11-2, the J call TRBJ2-7, with 7 nucleotides matching TRBD2. J gave up 2 bases and V 5 bases, and 12 bases lay outside the gene matches. Germline CDR1 reads SGHAT; CDR2 reads FQNNGV. This CDR3 contains 16 residues. CDR3 protein: CASSQLGRGPTYEQYF. DNA for the CDR3: TGTGCCAGCAGCCAATTGGGGAGGGGACCCACCTACGAGCAGTACTTC.

The gene calls are TRBV30 and TRBJ1-2; maybe TRBD1 (6 bases). The V gene lost 2 bases and the J gene lost 4 bases, with 14 bases spanning the gap. The CDR3 has 14 residues. Germline V gene lookup returns CDR1 GTSNPN and CDR2 SVGIG (reference sequence). The CDR3 reads CAWSLGGAGYGYTF. CDR3 DNA sequence: TGTGCCTGGAGTCTAGGGGGGGCTGGCTATGGCTACACCTTC.

The V gene is TRBV5-1, the J gene TRBJ2-1; 7 bases line up with TRBD2. Germline CDR1 SGHRS, CDR2 YFSETQ. This CDR3 comprises 15 residues. V lost 9 bases, J lost 0 bases, and 9 bases stayed unmatched. CDR3 in amino acids: CAIYPGGSSYNEQFF. The CDR3, as DNA: TGCGCCATCTACCCCGGGGGGAGCTCCTACAATGAGCAGTTCTTC.

The rearrangement joins TRBV2 to TRBJ2-2; 8 nucleotides line up with TRBD1. The CDR3 is made up of 17 amino acids. With 3 bases clipped from V and 5 bases from J, the junction kept 11 bases outside the gene matches. CDR1 and CDR2 from the germline V gene are SNHLY and FYNNEI. This CDR3 is CASSDFRARGPTGELFF. The DNA for the CDR3 is TGTGCCAGCAGTGATTTTCGCGCCAGGGGGCCGACCGGGGAGCTGTTTTTT.